This T cell receptor (beta chain) was recovered during a study of shared clonotypes between healthy human individuals. The V gene's germline CDR1 is SGHTS and CDR2 YDEGEE. V dropped 4 bases and J dropped 0 bases, with 20 bases sitting between them. The CDR3 is 19 amino acids. Template amounts of approximately 300 ng DNA, roughly 28,000 T cell genomes, were employed in unsorted PBMC replicate PCRs. Using ten immunoSEQ deep assay plates, investigators sequenced unsorted PBMC DNA. Sequencing was performed with immunoSEQ multiplex PCR; in TCRdb, only in-frame clones are kept and a portion is missing. The profile shows fewer than 550,000 clones, nearly 80% of them singletons. This clone was recorded once.

The receptor was isolated from a woman in her forties in good health. Some clones in this sample may be carry-over from other donors' samples. J is TRBJ2-6 and V is TRBV5-8, with D tentatively TRBD1 or TRBD2 (5 bases each). Material: PBMCs. CDR3 residues: CASSPRAGDGTSGANVLTF. The CDR3 DNA sequence: TGTGCCAGCAGCCCCCGGGCTGGGGACGGAACCTCTGGGGCCAACGTCCTGACTTTC. Together with reference TRBV5-8 and TRBJ2-6, the CDR3 gives the full variable domain: EAGVTQSPTHLIKTRGQQATLRCSPISGHTSVYWYQQALGLGLQFLLWYDEGEERNRGNFPPRFSGRQFPNYSSELNVNALELEDSALYLCASSPRAGDGTSGANVLTFGAGSRLTVL.